This T cell receptor beta chain was identified during a study of T cells in Graves' hyperthyroidism and ophthalmopathy. The overall study: Peripheral blood was taken when the disease was first diagnosed, before any treatment began.

Investigators excluded patients with uncontrolled infection, other autoimmune disease, pregnancy or lactation. V lost 5 bases to trimming and J lost 2 bases; unmatched junction nucleotides: 9. Germline V CDR1 and CDR2: MNHEY, SVGEGT. This CDR3 spans 17 amino acids. From RNA transcripts, TCR beta CDR3 regions were amplified. The HTBI primer set drove a first-round RT-PCR of the TCR CDR3. MiXCR, run by TCRdb on the multiplex PCR reads, gives a single entry per CDR3 protein. The sample records about 360,000 distinct CDR3 sequences, less than 15% being singletons. The TCR was taken from a woman aged 18-30 years with Graves' hyperthyroidism. The sample comprised blood. The rearrangement links TRBV6-2 or TRBV6-3 to TRBJ1-5, with 10 nucleotides matching TRBD1. CDR3 region: CASSKGDRGNGNQPQHF. The CDR3 coding sequence is TGTGCCAGCAGTAAAGGGGACAGGGGTAATGGCAATCAGCCCCAGCATTTT.